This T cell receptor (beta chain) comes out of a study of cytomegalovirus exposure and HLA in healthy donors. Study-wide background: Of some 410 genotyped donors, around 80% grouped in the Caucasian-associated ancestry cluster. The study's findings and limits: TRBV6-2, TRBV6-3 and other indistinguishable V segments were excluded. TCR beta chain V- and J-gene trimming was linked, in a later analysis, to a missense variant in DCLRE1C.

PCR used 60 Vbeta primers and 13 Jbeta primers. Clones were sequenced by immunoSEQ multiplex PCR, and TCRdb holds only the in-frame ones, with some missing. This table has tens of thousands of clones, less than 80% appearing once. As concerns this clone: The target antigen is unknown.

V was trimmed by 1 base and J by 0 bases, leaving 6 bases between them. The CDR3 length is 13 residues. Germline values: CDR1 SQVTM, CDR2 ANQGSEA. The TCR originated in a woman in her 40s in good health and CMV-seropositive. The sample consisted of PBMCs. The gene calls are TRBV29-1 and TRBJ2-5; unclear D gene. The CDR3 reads CSVEVTNQETQYF. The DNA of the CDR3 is TGCAGCGTTGAAGTTACTAACCAAGAGACCCAGTACTTC.